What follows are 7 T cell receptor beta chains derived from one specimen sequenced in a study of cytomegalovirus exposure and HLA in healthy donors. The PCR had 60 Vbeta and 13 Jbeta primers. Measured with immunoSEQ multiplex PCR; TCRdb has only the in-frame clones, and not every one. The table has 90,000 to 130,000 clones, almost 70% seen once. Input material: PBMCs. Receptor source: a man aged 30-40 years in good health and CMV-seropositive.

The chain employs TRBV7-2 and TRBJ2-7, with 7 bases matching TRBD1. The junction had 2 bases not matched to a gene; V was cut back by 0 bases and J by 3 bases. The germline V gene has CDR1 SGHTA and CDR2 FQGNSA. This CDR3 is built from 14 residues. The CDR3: CASSLAGQRYEQYF. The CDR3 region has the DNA TGTGCCAGCAGCTTAGCGGGACAGCGCTACGAGCAGTACTTC.

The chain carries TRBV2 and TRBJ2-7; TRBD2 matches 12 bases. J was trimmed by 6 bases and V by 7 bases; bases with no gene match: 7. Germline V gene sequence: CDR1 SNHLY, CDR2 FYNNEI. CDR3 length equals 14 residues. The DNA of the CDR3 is TGTGCCAGCATCCCTACTAGCGGGAGGTTCGAGCAGTACGTC. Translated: CASIPTSGRFEQYV.

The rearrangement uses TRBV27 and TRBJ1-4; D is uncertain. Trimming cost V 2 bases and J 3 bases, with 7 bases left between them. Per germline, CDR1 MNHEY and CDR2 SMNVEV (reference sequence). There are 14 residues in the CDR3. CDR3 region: CASSLRRSNEKLFF. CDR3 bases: TGTGCCAGCAGTTTACGCAGATCTAATGAAAAACTGTTTTTT.

The CDR3 region has the DNA TGCAGCGTTTGGACAGGGCACTATGGCTACACCTTC. This encodes CSVWTGHYGYTF. This chain joins TRBV29-1 and TRBJ1-2; 8 nucleotides align to TRBD1. The CDR3 is 12 residues long. J was trimmed by 3 bases and V by 5 bases; bases with no gene match: 2. The V gene's germline CDR1 is SQVTM and CDR2 ANQGSEA.

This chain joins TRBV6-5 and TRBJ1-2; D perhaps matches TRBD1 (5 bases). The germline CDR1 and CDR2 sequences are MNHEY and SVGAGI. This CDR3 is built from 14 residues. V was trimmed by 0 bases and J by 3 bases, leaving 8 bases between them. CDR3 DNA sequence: TGTGCCAGCAGTTACTCGAGCAGGGACTATGGCTACACCTTC. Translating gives CASSYSSRDYGYTF.

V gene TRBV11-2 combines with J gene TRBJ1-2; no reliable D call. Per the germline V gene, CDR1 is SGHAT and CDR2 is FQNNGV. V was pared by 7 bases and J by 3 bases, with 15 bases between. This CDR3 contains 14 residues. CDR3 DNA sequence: TGTGCCAGCACCCCTGAGAGAGGCTACTATGGCTACACCTTC. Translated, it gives CASTPERGYYGYTF.

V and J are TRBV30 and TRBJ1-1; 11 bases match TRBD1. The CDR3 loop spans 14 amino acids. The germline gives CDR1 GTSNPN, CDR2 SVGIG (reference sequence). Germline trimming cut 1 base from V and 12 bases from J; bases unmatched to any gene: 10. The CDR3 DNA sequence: TGTGCCTGGAGTGGACGGAGGACAGGGGGCGTAACTTTCTTT. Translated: CAWSGRRTGGVTFF.